Listed below are T cell receptor beta chains from one sample, sequenced in a study of shared T cell receptors in the human thymus. Data came from immunoSEQ multiplex PCR; TCRdb stores just in-frame clones and leaves some out. The sample shows over 450,000 clones, around 82% of them seen only once. This same sample was also taken into another study, of human thymus T cells.

Sequencing was done on a sample of thymocytes. Receptors originate from a boy under two years old with a congenital heart defect. The CDR3 runs from the conserved cysteine through the conserved F or W. The D gene is left open where the match is weak. Expanded clones are given a class, and other clones once, few, many or no size at all.

J gene,V gene,clone size,D gene,CDR3 protein,CDR3 DNA
TRBJ1-1,TRBV15,.,.,CATSRGRQKNTEAFF,TGTGCCACCAGCAGAGGGCGACAGAAGAACACTGAAGCTTTCTTT
TRBJ2-7,TRBV7-9,.,TRBD2,CASSHGQREDEQYF,TGTGCCAGCAGCCATGGACAGCGGGAGGACGAGCAGTACTTC
TRBJ2-7,TRBV2,.,TRBD2,CASSDLAGWKCEQNF,TGTGCCAGCAGTGATCTAGCGGGGTGGAAGTGTGAGCAGAACTTC
TRBJ2-4,TRBV29-1,few,.,CSVEEVSGLAKNIQYF,TGCAGCGTTGAAGAAGTAAGTGGCCTAGCCAAAAACATTCAGTACTTC
TRBJ1-2,TRBV19,.,TRBD1,CASSHGPQGAHGYTF,TGTGCCAGTAGCCACGGGCCACAGGGGGCCCATGGCTACACCTTC
TRBJ1-1,TRBV20-1,.,.,CSAPGTEAFF,TGCAGTGCCCCGGGCACTGAAGCTTTCTTT
TRBJ2-7,TRBV18,.,TRBD1,CASSPSRQGSPYEQYF,TGTGCCAGCTCACCATCTCGACAGGGGAGTCCCTACGAGCAGTACTTC
TRBJ1-1,TRBV6-6,.,TRBD1,CASSYGQVNTEAFF,TGTGCCAGCAGTTACGGACAGGTGAACACTGAAGCTTTCTTT
TRBJ1-4,TRBV25-1,.,.,CASSESGGWAGEKLFF,TGTGCCAGCAGTGAATCTGGAGGATGGGCGGGTGAAAAACTGTTTTTT
TRBJ2-7,TRBV5-1,.,.,CASSPEGQGGYEQYF,TGCGCCAGCAGCCCCGAAGGGCAGGGTGGGTACGAGCAGTACTTC
TRBJ2-7,TRBV10-1,.,TRBD2,CASRGEGWGAGIHYEQYF,TGCGCCAGCCGTGGGGAGGGATGGGGAGCGGGGATCCACTACGAGCAGTACTTC
TRBJ2-7,TRBV7-9,.,TRBD2,CASSSGRLAGHEQYF,TGTGCCAGCAGCTCTGGGAGGCTAGCGGGCCACGAGCAGTACTTC
TRBJ1-1,TRBV15,.,.,CATSRDKEAFF,TGTGCCACCAGCAGAGATAAAGAAGCTTTCTTT
TRBJ2-1,TRBV5-1,.,TRBD2,CASRDNHLAGGPNEQFF,TGCGCCAGCAGAGACAACCATCTGGCGGGAGGGCCGAATGAGCAGTTCTTC
TRBJ2-1,TRBV30,few,TRBD2,CAWSRAGVGNEQFF,TGTGCCTGGAGTCGAGCGGGAGTAGGTAATGAGCAGTTCTTC
TRBJ2-3,TRBV13,.,TRBD1,CASSPGQGGTDTQYF,TGTGCCAGCAGCCCCGGACAGGGTGGCACAGATACGCAGTATTTT
TRBJ2-2,TRBV5-1,few,.,CASSSGGTGELFF,TGCGCCAGCAGCTCAGGGGGGACCGGGGAGCTGTTTTTT
TRBJ2-5,TRBV5-6,once,TRBD1,CASSSITQGARETQYF,TGTGCCAGCAGCTCCATCACGCAGGGGGCGCGGGAGACCCAGTACTTC
TRBJ2-5,TRBV27,.,TRBD1,CASCSSGTGETQYF,TGTGCCAGCTGCTCGTCCGGGACAGGGGAGACCCAGTACTTC
TRBJ2-5,TRBV7-6,few,.,CASSLIQGMETQYF,TGTGCCAGCAGCTTAATACAGGGAATGGAGACCCAGTACTTC
TRBJ2-1,TRBV19,.,.,CASSKAPGHSYNEQFF,TGTGCCAGTTCTAAAGCTCCGGGACACTCTTACAATGAGCAGTTCTTC
TRBJ2-1,TRBV5-8,.,.,CASSDTQGWNYNEQFF,TGTGCCAGCAGCGACACCCAGGGATGGAATTACAATGAGCAGTTCTTC
TRBJ2-5,TRBV6-5,.,TRBD1,CASSYRTGGAETQYF,TGTGCCAGCAGTTACCGGACAGGGGGAGCCGAGACCCAGTACTTC
TRBJ2-3,TRBV19,.,TRBD1,CASTTFPTGGTDTQYF,TGTGCCAGTACCACTTTCCCTACAGGGGGCACAGATACGCAGTATTTT
TRBJ2-2,TRBV6-5,.,.,CASSYYPGDTGELFF,TGTGCCAGCAGTTACTACCCGGGGGACACCGGGGAGCTGTTTTTT
TRBJ2-3,TRBV9,.,TRBD2,CASSAGLTTTDTQYF,TGTGCCAGCAGCGCGGGACTAACCACCACAGATACGCAGTATTTT
TRBJ2-7,TRBV7-7,.,.,CASSLGPSSYEQYF,TGTGCTAGCAGCTTAGGCCCGAGCTCCTACGAGCAGTACTTC
TRBJ2-2,TRBV7-9,few,TRBD1,CASSLGTGPQRGTGELFF,TGTGCCAGCAGCCTTGGGACAGGGCCCCAAAGAGGGACCGGGGAGCTGTTTTTT
TRBJ2-1,TRBV28,.,TRBD1,CASSLSLRQGALNEQFF,TGTGCCAGCAGTTTATCCCTCCGACAGGGGGCGCTGAATGAGCAGTTCTTC
TRBJ2-1,TRBV5-4,.,.,CASSLGLMRDYEQFF,TGTGCCAGCAGCTTGGGCCTAATGCGGGATTATGAGCAGTTCTTC
TRBJ2-1,TRBV9,.,TRBD2,CASSVVSGSYNEQFF,TGTGCCAGCAGCGTAGTCAGCGGGAGCTACAATGAGCAGTTCTTC
TRBJ2-7,TRBV7-9,.,.,CASSPHGDKNYEQYF,TGTGCCAGCAGCCCACATGGGGACAAAAACTACGAGCAGTACTTC
TRBJ1-3,TRBV4-3,.,.,CASSQWGGWGNTIYF,TGCGCCAGCAGCCAATGGGGGGGTTGGGGAAACACCATATATTTT
TRBJ2-3,TRBV5-6,once,.,CASSHRDSTDTQYF,TGTGCCAGCAGCCACAGGGATAGCACAGATACGCAGTATTTT
TRBJ2-2,TRBV19,.,TRBD2,CASSIAPVAGPTGELFF,TGTGCCAGTAGTATAGCCCCCGTAGCGGGACCCACCGGGGAGCTGTTTTTT
TRBJ2-2,TRBV4-3,few,.,CASSPEGVTGELFF,TGCGCCAGCAGCCCAGAGGGAGTCACCGGGGAGCTGTTTTTT
TRBJ1-2,TRBV5-8,few,.,CASSSPGQPLRGYGYTF,TGTGCCAGCAGCTCCCCAGGACAGCCTCTGCGTGGCTATGGCTACACCTTC
TRBJ2-7,TRBV11-3,.,.,CASSLDLDEQYF,TGTGCCAGCAGCTTAGATCTCGACGAGCAGTACTTC
TRBJ1-2,TRBV27,.,TRBD1,CASSAGQGGGYTF,TGTGCCAGCAGTGCGGGACAGGGAGGTGGCTACACCTTC
TRBJ1-1,TRBV6-1,.,.,CASSERGGQAFF,TGTGCCAGCAGTGAAAGGGGAGGGCAAGCTTTCTTT
TRBJ2-1,TRBV7-6,.,TRBD2,CASSRGSGRAGNEQFF,TGTGCCAGCAGCCGGGGTAGCGGGAGGGCCGGCAATGAGCAGTTCTTC
TRBJ1-1,TRBV5-8,few,.,CASSSLTWQGTEYTEAFF,TGTGCCAGCAGCTCCCTAACGTGGCAGGGGACCGAGTACACTGAAGCTTTCTTT
TRBJ1-1,TRBV27,.,.,CASSSRGTEAFF,TGTGCCAGCAGCTCCAGGGGTACTGAAGCTTTCTTT
TRBJ2-7,TRBV5-4,.,TRBD2,CASSWGTGLADTYEQYF,TGTGCCAGCAGCTGGGGAACCGGACTAGCCGACACCTACGAGCAGTACTTC
TRBJ2-7,TRBV19,few,TRBD2,CASSTHYSGRAGYEQYF,TGTGCCAGTAGTACCCACTATAGCGGGAGAGCCGGCTACGAGCAGTACTTC
TRBJ2-2,TRBV7-8,.,.,CASSLDGDFLFWEPGELFF,TGTGCCAGCAGCTTAGATGGGGACTTTCTTTTCTGGGAGCCCGGGGAGCTGTTTTTT
TRBJ2-5,TRBV14,.,TRBD2,CASSQDTLAGGRGSQYF,TGTGCCAGCAGCCAAGATACCCTAGCGGGAGGGCGGGGGAGCCAGTACTTC
TRBJ2-7,TRBV7-2,.,TRBD2,CASSLRQLAGVDEQYF,TGTGCCAGCAGCTTAAGGCAGCTAGCGGGAGTGGACGAGCAGTACTTC
TRBJ2-5,TRBV28,.,.,CASSLPDSGIQETQYF,TGTGCCAGCAGTTTACCAGACAGTGGGATACAAGAGACCCAGTACTTC
TRBJ2-7,TRBV5-5,once,TRBD1,CASSLTGQGARYEQYF,TGTGCCAGCAGTCTAACGGGACAGGGGGCGCGTTACGAGCAGTACTTC